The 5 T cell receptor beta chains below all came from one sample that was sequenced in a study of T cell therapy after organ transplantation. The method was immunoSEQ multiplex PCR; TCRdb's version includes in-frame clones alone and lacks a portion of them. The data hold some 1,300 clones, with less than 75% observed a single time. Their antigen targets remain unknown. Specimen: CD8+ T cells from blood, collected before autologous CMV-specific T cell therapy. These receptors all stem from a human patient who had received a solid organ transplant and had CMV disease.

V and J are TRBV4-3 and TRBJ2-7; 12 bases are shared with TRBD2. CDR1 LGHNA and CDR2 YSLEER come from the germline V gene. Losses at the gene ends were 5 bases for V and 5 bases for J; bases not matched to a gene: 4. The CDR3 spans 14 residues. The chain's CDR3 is CASSARLAGDEQYF. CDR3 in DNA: TGCGCCAGCAGCGCCCGACTAGCGGGAGACGAGCAGTACTTC.

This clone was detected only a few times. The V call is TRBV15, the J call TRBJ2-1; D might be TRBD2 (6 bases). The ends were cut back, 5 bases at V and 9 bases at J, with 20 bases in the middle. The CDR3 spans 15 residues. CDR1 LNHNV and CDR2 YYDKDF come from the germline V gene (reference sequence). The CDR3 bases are TGTGCCACCAGCCCCGAGGAGGGGTTCAAGGGTGAGCAGTTCTTC. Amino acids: CATSPEEGFKGEQFF.

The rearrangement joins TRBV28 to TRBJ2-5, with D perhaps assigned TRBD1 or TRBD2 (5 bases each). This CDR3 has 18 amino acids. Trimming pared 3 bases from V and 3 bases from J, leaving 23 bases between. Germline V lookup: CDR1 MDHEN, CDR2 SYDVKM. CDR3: CASSLRAPRVGRKETQYF. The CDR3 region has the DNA TGTGCCAGCAGTTTGAGGGCCCCCAGGGTTGGGCGAAAAGAGACCCAGTACTTC.

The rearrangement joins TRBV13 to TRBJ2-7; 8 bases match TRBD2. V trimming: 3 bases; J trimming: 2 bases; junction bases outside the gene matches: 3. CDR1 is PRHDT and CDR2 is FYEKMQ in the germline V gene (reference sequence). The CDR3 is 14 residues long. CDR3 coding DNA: TGTGCCAGCAGCTTCTCCGGGAGGGCCTACGAGCAGTACTTC. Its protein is CASSFSGRAYEQYF.

Here the CDR3 reads CASSQGTFPSAEQYF. CDR3 sequence (DNA): TGTGCCAGCAGCCAAGGGACTTTCCCCTCCGCCGAGCAGTACTTC. The gene calls are TRBV13 and TRBJ2-7; TRBD2 is a possible D gene (6 bases). V dropped 5 bases and J dropped 6 bases, with 20 bases sitting between them. The germline gives CDR1 PRHDT, CDR2 FYEKMQ (reference sequence). The CDR3 contains 15 residues.